This TCR beta chain was sequenced during a study of regulatory T cells in long-lasting Graves disease. CDR3-region Arm-PCR and iRepertoire HTBI primers produced the TCR beta libraries. Via MiXCR, TCRdb re-called the multiplex PCR reads, giving one row per CDR3 protein. The sample has around 330,000 distinct CDR3 sequences, 15% to 20% seen once. Study findings and constraints: Sharing of public clonotypes was greater in persistent patients (over 2,500) than in new patients (roughly 1,000). Segments TRBV28, TRBJ1-2 and TRBJ2-5 showed preferential usage in persistent disease. Few sampled subjects may have lowered accuracy.

Looked up from germline, CDR1 is SGDLS and CDR2 is YYNGEE. This CDR3 has 15 amino acids. V was pared by 3 bases and J by 4 bases, with 15 bases between. Specified time point: newly diagnosed GD, antithyroid drugs for less than 3 months. RNA from PBMCs was the source of the TCR library. With EDTA tubes as the receptacles, 7.5 to 10 milliliters of peripheral blood were drawn. Note on this clonotype: Its antigen is not identified.

The sequence came from a female donor with Graves disease. The V and J genes are TRBV9 and TRBJ2-3; the D gene is possibly TRBD2 (5 bases). Sample: peripheral blood mononuclear cells (PBMCs), taken at new diagnosis, from a patient treated with antithyroid drugs. The CDR3 loop reads CASSGLRTGADTQYF. CDR3 bases: TGTGCCAGCAGCGGCCTCCGGACCGGGGCAGATACGCAGTATTTT.